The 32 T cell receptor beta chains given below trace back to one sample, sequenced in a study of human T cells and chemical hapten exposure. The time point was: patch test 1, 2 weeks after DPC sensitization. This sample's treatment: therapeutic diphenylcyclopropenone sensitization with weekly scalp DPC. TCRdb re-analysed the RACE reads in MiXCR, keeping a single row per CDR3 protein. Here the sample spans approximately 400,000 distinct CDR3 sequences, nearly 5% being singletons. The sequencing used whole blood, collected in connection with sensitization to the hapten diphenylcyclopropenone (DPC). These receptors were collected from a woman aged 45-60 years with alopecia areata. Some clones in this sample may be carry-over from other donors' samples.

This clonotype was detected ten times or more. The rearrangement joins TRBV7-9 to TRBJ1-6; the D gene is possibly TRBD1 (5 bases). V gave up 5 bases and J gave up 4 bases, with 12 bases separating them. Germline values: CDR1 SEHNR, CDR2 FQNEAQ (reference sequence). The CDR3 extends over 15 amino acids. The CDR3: CASSGTRQYNSPLHF. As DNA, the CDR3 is TGTGCCAGCAGCGGGACTCGACAGTATAATTCACCCCTCCACTTT.

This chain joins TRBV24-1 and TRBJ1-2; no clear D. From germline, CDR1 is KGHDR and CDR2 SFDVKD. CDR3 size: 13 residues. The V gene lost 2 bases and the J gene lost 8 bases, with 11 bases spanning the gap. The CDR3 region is CATSDWTLKGYTF. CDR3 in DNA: TGTGCCACCAGTGATTGGACGCTCAAAGGCTACACCTTC.

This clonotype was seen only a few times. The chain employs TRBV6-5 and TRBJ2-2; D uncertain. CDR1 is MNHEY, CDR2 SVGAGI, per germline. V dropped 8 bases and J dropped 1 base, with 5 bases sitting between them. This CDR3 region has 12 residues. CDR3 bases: TGTGCCAGCGGGTGGAACACCGGGGAGCTGTTTTTT. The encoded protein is CASGWNTGELFF.

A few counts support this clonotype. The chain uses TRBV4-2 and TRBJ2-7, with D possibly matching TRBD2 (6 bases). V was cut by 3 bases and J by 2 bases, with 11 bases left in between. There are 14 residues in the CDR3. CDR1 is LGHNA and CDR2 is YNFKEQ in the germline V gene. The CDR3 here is CASSQGLSTYEQYF. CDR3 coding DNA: TGTGCCAGCAGCCAGGGACTTTCCACCTACGAGCAGTACTTC.

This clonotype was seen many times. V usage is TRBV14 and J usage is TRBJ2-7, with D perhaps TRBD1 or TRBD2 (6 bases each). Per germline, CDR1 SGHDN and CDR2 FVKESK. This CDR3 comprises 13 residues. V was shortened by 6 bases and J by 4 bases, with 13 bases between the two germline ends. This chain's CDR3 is CASSPTGLYEQYF. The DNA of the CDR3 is TGTGCCAGCAGTCCGACAGGACTATACGAGCAGTACTTC.

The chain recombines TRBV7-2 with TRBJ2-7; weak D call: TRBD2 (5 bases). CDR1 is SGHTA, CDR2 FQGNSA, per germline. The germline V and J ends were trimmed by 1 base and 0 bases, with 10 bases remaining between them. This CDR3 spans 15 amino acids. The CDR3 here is CASSLGERASYEQYF. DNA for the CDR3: TGTGCCAGCAGCTTAGGAGAGAGGGCCTCCTACGAGCAGTACTTC. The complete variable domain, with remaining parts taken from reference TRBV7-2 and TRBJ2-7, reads GAGVSQSPSNKVTEKGKDVELRCDPISGHTALYWYRQSLGQGLEFLIYFQGNSAPDKSGLPSDRFSAERTGGSVSTLTIQRTQQEDSAVYLCASSLGERASYEQYFGPGTRLTVT.

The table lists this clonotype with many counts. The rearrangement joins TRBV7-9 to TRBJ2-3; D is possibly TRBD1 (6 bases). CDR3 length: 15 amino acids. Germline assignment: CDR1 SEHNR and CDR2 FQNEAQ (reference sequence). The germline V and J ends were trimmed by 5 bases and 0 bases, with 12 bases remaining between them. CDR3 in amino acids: CASSTGHPSTDTQYF. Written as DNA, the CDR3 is TGTGCCAGCAGCACGGGACACCCCAGCACAGATACGCAGTATTTT.

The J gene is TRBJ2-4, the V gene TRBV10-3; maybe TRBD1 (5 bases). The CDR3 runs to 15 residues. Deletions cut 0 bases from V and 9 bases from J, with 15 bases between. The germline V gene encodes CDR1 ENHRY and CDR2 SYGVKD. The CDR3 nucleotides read TGTGCCATCAGTGAGTCGGGGCAGACCACGGGCATTCAGTACTTC. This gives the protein CAISESGQTTGIQYF.

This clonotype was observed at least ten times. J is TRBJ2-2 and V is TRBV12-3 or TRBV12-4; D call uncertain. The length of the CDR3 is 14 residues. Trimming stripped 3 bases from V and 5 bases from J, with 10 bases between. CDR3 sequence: CASSLTPGTGELFF. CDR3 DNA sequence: TGTGCCAGCAGTTTGACTCCCGGGACCGGGGAGCTGTTTTTT.

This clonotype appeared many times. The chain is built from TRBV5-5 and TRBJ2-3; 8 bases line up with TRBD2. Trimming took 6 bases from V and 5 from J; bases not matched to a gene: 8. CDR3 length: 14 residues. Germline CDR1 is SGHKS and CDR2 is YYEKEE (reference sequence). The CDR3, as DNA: TGTGCCAGCAACTTCGGCCGGGGGGGAGATACGCAGTATTTT. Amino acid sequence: CASNFGRGGDTQYF.

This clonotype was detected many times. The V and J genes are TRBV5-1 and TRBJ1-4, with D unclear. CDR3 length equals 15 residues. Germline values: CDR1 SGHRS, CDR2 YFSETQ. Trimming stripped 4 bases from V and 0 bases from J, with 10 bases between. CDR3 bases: TGCGCCAGCAGCCGAGGCTCTGCAACTAATGAAAAACTGTTTTTT. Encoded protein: CASSRGSATNEKLFF.

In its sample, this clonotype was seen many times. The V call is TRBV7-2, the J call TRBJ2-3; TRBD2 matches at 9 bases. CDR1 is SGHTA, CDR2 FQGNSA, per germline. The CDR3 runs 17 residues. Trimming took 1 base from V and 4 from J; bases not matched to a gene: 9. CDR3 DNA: TGTGCCAGCAGCTTAGGGGGTCTAGCGGGAACCCCAGATACGCAGTATTTT. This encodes CASSLGGLAGTPDTQYF.

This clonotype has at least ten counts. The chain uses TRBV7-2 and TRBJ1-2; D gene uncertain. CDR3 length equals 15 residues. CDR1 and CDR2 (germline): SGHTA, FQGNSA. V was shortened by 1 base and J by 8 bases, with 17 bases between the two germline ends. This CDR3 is CASSLVSGGVVGYTF. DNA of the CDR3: TGTGCCAGCAGCTTAGTTAGCGGAGGAGTTGTGGGCTACACCTTC.

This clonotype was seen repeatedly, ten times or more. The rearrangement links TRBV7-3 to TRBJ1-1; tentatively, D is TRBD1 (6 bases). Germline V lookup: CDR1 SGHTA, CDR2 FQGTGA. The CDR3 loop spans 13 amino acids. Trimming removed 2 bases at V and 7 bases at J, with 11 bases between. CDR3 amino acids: CASSLQGIGEAFF. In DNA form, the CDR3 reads TGTGCCAGCAGCTTACAGGGGATAGGTGAAGCTTTCTTT.

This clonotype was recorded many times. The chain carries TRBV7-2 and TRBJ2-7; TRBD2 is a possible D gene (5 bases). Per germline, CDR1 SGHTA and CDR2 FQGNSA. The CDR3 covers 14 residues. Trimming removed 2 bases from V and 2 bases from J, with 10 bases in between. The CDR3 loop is CASSLSGITYEQYF. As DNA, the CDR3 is TGTGCCAGCAGCTTATCCGGGATTACCTACGAGCAGTACTTC.

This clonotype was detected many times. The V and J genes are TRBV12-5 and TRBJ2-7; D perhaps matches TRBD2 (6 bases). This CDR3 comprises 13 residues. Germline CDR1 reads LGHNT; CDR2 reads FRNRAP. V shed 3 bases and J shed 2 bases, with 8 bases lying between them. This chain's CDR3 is CASGFGGPYEQYF. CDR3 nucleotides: TGTGCTAGTGGTTTCGGGGGTCCCTACGAGCAGTACTTC.

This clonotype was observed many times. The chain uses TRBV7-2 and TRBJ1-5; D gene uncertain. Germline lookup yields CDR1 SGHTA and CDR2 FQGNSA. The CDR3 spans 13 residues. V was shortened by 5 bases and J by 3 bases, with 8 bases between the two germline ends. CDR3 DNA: TGTGCCAGCAGCCCTAGTGTCAATCAGCCCCAGCATTTT. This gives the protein CASSPSVNQPQHF.

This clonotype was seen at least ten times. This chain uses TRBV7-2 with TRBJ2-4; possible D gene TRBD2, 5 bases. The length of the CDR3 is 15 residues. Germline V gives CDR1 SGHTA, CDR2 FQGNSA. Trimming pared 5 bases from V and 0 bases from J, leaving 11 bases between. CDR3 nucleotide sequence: TGTGCCAGCAGCCCCGAGGGCAGAGCCAAAAACATTCAGTACTTC. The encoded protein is CASSPEGRAKNIQYF.

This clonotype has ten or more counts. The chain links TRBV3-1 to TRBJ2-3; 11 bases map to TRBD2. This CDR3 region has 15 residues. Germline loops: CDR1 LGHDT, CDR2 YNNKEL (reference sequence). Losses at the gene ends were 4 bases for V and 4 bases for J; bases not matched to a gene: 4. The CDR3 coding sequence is TGTGCCAGCAGCCCTATAGCGGGGGGGGCAGATACGCAGTATTTT. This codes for CASSPIAGGADTQYF.

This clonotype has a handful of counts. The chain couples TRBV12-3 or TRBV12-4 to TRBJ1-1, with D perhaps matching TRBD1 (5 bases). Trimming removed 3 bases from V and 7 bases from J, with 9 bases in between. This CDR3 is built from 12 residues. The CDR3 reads CASSFREYEAFF. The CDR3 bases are TGTGCCAGCAGTTTCAGGGAGTATGAAGCTTTCTTT.

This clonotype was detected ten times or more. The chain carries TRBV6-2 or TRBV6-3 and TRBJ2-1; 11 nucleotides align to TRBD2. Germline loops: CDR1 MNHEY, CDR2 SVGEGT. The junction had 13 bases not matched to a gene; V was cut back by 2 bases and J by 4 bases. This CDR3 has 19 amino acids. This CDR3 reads CASSYRTGSGRALYNEQFF. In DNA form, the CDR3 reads TGTGCCAGCAGTTACCGCACAGGTAGCGGGAGGGCCCTGTACAATGAGCAGTTCTTC.

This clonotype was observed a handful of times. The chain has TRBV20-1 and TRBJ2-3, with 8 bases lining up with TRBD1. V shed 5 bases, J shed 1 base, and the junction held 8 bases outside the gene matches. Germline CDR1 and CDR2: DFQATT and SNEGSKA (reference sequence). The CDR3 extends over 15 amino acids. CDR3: CSAPDPTGGTDTQYF. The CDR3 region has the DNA TGCAGTGCTCCAGATCCGACAGGGGGCACAGATACGCAGTATTTT.

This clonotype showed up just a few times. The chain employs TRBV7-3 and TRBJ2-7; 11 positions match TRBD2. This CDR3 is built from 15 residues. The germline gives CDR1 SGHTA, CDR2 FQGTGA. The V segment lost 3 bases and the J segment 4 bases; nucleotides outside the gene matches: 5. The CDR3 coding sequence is TGTGCCAGCAGCTTTACTAGCGGGGGCTTTTACGAGCAGTACTTC. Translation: CASSFTSGGFYEQYF.

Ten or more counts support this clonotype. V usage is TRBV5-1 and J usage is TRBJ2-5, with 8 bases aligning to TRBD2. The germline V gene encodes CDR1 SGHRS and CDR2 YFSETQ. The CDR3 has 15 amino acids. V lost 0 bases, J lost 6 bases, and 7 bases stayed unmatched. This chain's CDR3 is CASSLESGSTKTQYF. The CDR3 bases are TGCGCCAGCAGCTTGGAAAGCGGGAGTACGAAGACCCAGTACTTC.

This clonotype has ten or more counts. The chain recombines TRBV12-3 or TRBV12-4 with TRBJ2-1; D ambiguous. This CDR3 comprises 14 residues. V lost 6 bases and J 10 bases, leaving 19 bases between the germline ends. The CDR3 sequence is CASSTSPGVTEQFF. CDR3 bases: TGTGCCAGCAGCACAAGCCCGGGCGTCACCGAGCAGTTCTTC.

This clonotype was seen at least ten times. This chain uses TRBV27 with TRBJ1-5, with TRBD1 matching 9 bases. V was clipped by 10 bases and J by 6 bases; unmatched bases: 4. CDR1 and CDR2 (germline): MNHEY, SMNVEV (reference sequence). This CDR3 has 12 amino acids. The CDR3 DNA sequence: TGTGCCACCGGGACAGGGAGTCAGCCCCAGCATTTT. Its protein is CATGTGSQPQHF.

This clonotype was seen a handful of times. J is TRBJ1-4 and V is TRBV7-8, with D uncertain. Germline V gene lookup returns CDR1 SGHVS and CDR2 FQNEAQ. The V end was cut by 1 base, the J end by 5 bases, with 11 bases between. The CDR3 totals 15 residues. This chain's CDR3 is CASSLERANNEKLFF. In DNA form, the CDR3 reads TGTGCCAGCAGCTTAGAAAGGGCTAACAATGAAAAACTGTTTTTT.

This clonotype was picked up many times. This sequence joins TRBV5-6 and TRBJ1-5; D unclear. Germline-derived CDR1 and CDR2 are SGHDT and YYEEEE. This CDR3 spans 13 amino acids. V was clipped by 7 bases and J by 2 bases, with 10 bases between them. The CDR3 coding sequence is TGTGCCAGCTGTCGCTGGGGCAATCAGCCCCAGCATTTT. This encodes CASCRWGNQPQHF.

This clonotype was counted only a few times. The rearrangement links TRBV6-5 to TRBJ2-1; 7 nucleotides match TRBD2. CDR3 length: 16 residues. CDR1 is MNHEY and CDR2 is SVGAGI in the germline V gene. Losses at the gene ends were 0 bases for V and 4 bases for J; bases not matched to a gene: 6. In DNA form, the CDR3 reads TGTGCCAGCAGTTACTCGAGTAGACTAGCTTACAATGAGCAGTTCTTC. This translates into CASSYSSRLAYNEQFF.

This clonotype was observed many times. The CDR3 nucleotides are TGTGCCAGCAGTTTTCGAGCGGGCGCAATAAACACCGGGGAGCTGTTTTTT. This sequence encodes CASSFRAGAINTGELFF. This sequence joins TRBV6-2 or TRBV6-3 and TRBJ2-2, with D perhaps matching TRBD2 (6 bases). This CDR3 has 17 amino acids. The germline V gene has CDR1 MNHEY and CDR2 SVGEGT. Trimming left V 4 bases short and J 2 bases short, with 17 bases between.

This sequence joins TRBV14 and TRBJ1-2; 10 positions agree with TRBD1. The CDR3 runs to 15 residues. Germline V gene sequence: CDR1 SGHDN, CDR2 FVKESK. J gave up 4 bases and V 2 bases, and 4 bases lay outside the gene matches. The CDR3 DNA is TGTGCCAGCAGCCAACCAGACAGGGGGCCCTATGGCTACACCTTC. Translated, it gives CASSQPDRGPYGYTF.

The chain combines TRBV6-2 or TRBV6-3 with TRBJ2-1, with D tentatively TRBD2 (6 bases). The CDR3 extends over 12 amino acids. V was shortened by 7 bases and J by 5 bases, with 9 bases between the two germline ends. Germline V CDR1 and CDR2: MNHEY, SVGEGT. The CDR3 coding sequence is TGTGCCAGCATGGGACTTCACAATGAGCAGTTCTTC. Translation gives CASMGLHNEQFF.